Listed below are T cell receptor beta chains from one sample, sequenced in a study of T-cell memory formation after mild COVID-19. One entry per CDR3 protein, called by TCRdb with MiXCR from the 5' RACE reads. The profile covers about 540,000 distinct CDR3 sequences, with just over 20% appearing a single time and about 12% taken by the ten largest. The sequenced material came from PBMCs or a T cell subset sorted from them (not recorded which). Every receptor here comes from an adult woman who had mild COVID-19 (a few samples of this study predate the infection). Cell type and time point are not known. The CDR3 runs from the conserved cysteine through the conserved F or W.

J,V,CDR3
TRBJ2-5,TRBV12-3/TRBV12-4,CASSLVRSIATSQETQYF
TRBJ1-3,TRBV20-1,CSARDPLLSGNTIYF
TRBJ2-5,TRBV7-2,CASSLAGTALETQYF
TRBJ2-7,TRBV5-1,CASSPALYEQYF
TRBJ2-7,TRBV29-1,CSVETGTEGYEQYF
TRBJ1-2,TRBV29-1,CSVVVREWDYGYTF
TRBJ2-7,TRBV20-1,CSARTVDYYEQYF
TRBJ2-5,TRBV6-6,CASSRGREETQYF
TRBJ1-1,TRBV6-1,CASSSTGLELAFF
TRBJ1-6,TRBV7-2,CASSETGWRSSYNSPLHF
TRBJ2-7,TRBV4-2,CASSQDDRTYEQYF
TRBJ2-1,TRBV14,CASSQRYAGAYNEQFF
TRBJ1-4,TRBV2,CASSGIPGYLDEKLFF
TRBJ2-3,TRBV5-1,CASSAPGQGADTQYF
TRBJ2-7,TRBV5-1,CASSSVDYAYEQYF
TRBJ2-1,TRBV5-1,CASSPGGSYNEQFF
TRBJ2-5,TRBV3-1,CASSQELYQETQYF
TRBJ1-1,TRBV7-3,CASSLTGPMNTEAFF
TRBJ2-7,TRBV3-1,CASSRLVTFGEQYF
TRBJ2-1,TRBV5-4,CASSWDGYNEQFF
TRBJ2-1,TRBV4-1,CASSSPPRDNEQFF
TRBJ2-7,TRBV12-3/TRBV12-4,CASRPSPGHEQYF
TRBJ2-7,TRBV29-1,CSVKDSAVYF
TRBJ2-2,TRBV24-1,CATSDPPWDIWGSTGELFF
TRBJ2-2,TRBV28,CASSSSGTGHTGELFF
TRBJ2-7,TRBV12-3/TRBV12-4,CASSRRGLSTYEQYF
TRBJ2-7,TRBV27,CASSLSGTGVYEQYF
TRBJ2-7,TRBV7-8,CASSFIGYEQYF
TRBJ2-3,TRBV6-5,CASLPRRGTDTQYF
TRBJ1-3,TRBV20-1,CSARSRGFSGNTIYF
TRBJ2-1,TRBV7-9,CASSDPGDEQFF
TRBJ2-7,TRBV30,CAWSRTHQLAGRTYEQYF
TRBJ2-6,TRBV15,CATSRSSSSSSGANVLTF
TRBJ2-7,TRBV6-1,CASSLDRWNYEQYF
TRBJ2-3,TRBV12-3/TRBV12-4,CASKISGRSDTQYF
TRBJ1-1,TRBV7-9,CASSSLRWTSTGTEAFF
TRBJ1-1,TRBV6-2/TRBV6-3,CASSYSRNFRTGGELNTEAFF
TRBJ2-1,TRBV13,CASSPALDRGFYNEQFF
TRBJ2-7,TRBV7-2,CASSFTGLAGASAEQYF
TRBJ1-1,TRBV12-3/TRBV12-4,CASTQDRAATEAFF
TRBJ2-7,TRBV12-3/TRBV12-4,CASSGRDSLSYEQYF
TRBJ1-2,TRBV10-3,CAIGTGTYGYTF